The TCR beta chain described here comes from a study of T-cell memory formation after mild COVID-19. Study results and caveats: CM and EM subsets held most contracting CD4+ clones; EMRA held CD8+ ones.

A 5'RACE reaction primed in the constant segment made cDNA libraries of TCR alpha and TCR beta, and these carried sample barcodes and UMIs. TCRdb reprocessed the 5' RACE reads via MiXCR and lists one record per CDR3 protein. This table has some 250,000 distinct CDR3 sequences, approximately 18% appearing once. A remark on this clonotype: Its target is not known.

This CDR3 spans 14 amino acids. Germline lookup yields CDR1 LGHDT and CDR2 YNNKEL (reference sequence). V lost 2 bases to trimming and J lost 4 bases, with 9 bases between them. Material for sequencing was PBMCs or a T cell subset sorted from them (not recorded which). The clonotype comes from a man younger than 35 who had mild COVID-19 (a few samples of this study predate the infection). Cell type and time point are not known. This chain connects TRBV3-1 to TRBJ1-3; D unresolved. CDR3 nucleotide sequence: TGTGCCAGCAGCCAACTCCTCGGCGGAAACACCATATATTTT. It specifies CASSQLLGGNTIYF.